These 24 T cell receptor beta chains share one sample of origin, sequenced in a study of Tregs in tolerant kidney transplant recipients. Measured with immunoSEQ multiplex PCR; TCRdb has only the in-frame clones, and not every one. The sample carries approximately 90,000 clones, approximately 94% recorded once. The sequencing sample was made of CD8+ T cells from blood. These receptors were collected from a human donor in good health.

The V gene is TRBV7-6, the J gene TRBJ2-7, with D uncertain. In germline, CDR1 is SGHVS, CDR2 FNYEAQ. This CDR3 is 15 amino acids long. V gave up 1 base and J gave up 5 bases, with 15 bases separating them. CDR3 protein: CASSLVALGTDEQYF. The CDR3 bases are TGTGCCAGCAGCTTAGTGGCGTTGGGTACGGACGAGCAGTACTTC.

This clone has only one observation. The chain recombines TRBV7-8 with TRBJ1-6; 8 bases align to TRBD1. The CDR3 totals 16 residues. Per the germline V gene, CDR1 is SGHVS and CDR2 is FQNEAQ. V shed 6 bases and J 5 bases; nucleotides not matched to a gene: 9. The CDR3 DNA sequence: TGTGCCAGCAGGTACGATCCGGGACAGGATAATTCACCCCTCCACTTT. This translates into CASRYDPGQDNSPLHF.

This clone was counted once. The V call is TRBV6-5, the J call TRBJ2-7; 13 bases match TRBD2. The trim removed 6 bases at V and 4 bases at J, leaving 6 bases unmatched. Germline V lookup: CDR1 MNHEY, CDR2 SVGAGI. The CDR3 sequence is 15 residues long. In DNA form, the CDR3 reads TGTGCCAGCAGAACTAGCGGGAGGGCCACTTACGAGCAGTACTTC. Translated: CASRTSGRATYEQYF.

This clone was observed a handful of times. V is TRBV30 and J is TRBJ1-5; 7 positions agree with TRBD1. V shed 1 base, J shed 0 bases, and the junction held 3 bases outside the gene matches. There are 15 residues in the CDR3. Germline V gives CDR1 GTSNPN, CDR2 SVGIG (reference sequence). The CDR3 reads CAWSATGYSNQPQHF. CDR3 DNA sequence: TGTGCCTGGAGTGCGACAGGGTATAGCAATCAGCCCCAGCATTTT. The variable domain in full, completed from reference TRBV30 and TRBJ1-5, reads SQTIHQWPATLVQPVGSPLSLECTVEGTSNPNLYWYRQAAGRGLQLLFYSVGIGQISSEVPQNLSASRPQDRQFILSSKKLLLSDSGFYLCAWSATGYSNQPQHFGDGTRLSIL.

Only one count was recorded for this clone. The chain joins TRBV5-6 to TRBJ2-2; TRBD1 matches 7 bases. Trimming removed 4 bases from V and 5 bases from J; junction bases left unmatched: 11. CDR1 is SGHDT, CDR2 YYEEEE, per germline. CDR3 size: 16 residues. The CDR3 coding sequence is TGTGCCAGCAGCACAGGACAGGCCGGGGTAACCGGGGAGCTGTTTTTT. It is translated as CASSTGQAGVTGELFF.

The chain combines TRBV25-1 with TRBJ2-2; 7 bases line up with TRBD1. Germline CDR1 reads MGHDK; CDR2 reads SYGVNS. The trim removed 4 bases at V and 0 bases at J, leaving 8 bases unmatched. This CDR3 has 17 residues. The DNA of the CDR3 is TGTGCCAGCAGTGGACAGGGCACAAATGCGAACACCGGGGAGCTGTTTTTT. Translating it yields CASSGQGTNANTGELFF.

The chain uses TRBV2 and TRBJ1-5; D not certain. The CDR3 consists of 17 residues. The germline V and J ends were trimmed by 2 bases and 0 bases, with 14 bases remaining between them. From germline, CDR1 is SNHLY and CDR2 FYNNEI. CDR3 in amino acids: CASSEWDTEFSNQPQHF. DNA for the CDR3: TGTGCCAGCAGTGAATGGGATACGGAGTTTAGCAATCAGCCCCAGCATTTT.

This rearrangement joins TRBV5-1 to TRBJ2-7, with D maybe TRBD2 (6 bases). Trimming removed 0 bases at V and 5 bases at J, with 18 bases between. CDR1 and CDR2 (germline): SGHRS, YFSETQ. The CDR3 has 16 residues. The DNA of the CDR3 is TGCGCCAGCAGCTTGGGGGGCCGGGTGCGGGATCACGAGCAGTACTTC. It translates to CASSLGGRVRDHEQYF.

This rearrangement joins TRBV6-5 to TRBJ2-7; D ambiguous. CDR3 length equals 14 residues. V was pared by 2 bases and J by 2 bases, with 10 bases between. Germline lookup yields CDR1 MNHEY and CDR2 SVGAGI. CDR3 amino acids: CASSYGPTPYEQYF. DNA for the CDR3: TGTGCCAGCAGTTACGGGCCTACTCCCTACGAGCAGTACTTC.

CDR3 sequence reads: CASSFGPNEQFF. In DNA form, the CDR3 reads TGTGCCAGCAGCTTTGGGCCCAATGAGCAGTTCTTC. This chain connects TRBV7-9 to TRBJ2-1; D unresolved. The CDR3 is 12 amino acids. The germline V gene has CDR1 SEHNR and CDR2 FQNEAQ (reference sequence). Trimming removed 3 bases at V and 6 bases at J, with 6 bases between. Filled out from reference TRBV7-9 and TRBJ2-1, the complete variable domain reads DTGVSQNPRHKITKRGQNVTFRCDPISEHNRLYWYRQTLGQGPEFLTYFQNEAQLEKSRLLSDRFSAERPKGSFSTLEIQRTEQGDSAMYLCASSFGPNEQFFGPGTRLTVL.

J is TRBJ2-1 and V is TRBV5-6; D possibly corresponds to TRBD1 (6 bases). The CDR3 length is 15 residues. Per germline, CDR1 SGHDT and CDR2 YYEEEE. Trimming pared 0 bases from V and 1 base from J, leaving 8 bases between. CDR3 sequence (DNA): TGTGCCAGCAGCTTGGTGGGGGCGTCCTACAATGAGCAGTTCTTC. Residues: CASSLVGASYNEQFF.

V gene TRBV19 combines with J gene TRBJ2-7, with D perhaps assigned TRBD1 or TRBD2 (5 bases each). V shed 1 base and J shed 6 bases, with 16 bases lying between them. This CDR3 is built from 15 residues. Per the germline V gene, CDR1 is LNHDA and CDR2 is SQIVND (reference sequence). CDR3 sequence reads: CASSIAGTPALEQYF. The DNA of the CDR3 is TGTGCCAGTAGTATAGCCGGGACCCCCGCGCTCGAGCAGTACTTC.

The CDR3 here is CASSSPEISRETQYF. The CDR3 DNA reads as TGTGCCAGCAGCTCCCCTGAGATATCACGAGAGACCCAGTACTTC. The chain joins TRBV7-9 to TRBJ2-5, with no clear D. The CDR3 contains 15 residues. Trimming stripped 4 bases from V and 4 bases from J, with 16 bases between. Germline assignment: CDR1 SEHNR and CDR2 FQNEAQ (reference sequence).

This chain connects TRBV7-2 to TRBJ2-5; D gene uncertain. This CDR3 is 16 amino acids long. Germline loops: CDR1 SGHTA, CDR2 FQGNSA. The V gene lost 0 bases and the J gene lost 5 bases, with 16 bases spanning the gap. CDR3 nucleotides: TGTGCCAGCAGCTTAGCCGGGTGGTCTAGTCGGGAGACCCAGTACTTC. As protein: CASSLAGWSSRETQYF.

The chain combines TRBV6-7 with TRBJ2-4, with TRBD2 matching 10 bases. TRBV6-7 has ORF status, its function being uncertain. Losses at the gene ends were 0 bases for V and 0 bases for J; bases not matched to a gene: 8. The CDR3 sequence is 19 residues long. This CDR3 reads CASSYSWPSGRLAKNIQYF. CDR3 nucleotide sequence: TGTGCCAGCAGTTACTCGTGGCCTAGCGGGAGATTAGCCAAAAACATTCAGTACTTC.

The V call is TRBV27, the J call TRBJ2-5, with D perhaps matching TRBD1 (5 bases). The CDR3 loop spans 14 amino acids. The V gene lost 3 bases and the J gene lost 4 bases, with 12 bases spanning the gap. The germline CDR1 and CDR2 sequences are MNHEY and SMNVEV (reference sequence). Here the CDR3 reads CASSFQQVGETQYF. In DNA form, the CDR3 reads TGTGCCAGCAGTTTCCAACAGGTGGGAGAGACCCAGTACTTC.

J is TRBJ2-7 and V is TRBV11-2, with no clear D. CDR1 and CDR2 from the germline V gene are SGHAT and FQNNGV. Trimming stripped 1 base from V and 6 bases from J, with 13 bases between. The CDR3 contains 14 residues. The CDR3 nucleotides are TGTGCCAGCAGCTTAGCCAATTCCTTAGGCGAGCAGTACTTC. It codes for CASSLANSLGEQYF.

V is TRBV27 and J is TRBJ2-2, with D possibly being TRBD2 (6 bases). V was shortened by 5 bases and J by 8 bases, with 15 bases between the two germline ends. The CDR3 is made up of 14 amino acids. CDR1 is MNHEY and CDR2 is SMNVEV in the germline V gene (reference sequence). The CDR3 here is CASSLIGGPGELFF. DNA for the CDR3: TGTGCCAGCAGTCTCATCGGGGGACCAGGGGAGCTGTTTTTT.

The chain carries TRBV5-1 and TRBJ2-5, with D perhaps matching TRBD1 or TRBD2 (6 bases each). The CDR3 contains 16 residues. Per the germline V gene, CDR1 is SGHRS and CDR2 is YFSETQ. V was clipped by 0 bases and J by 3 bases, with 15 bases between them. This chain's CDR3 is CASSLAVEGGEETQYF. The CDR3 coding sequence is TGCGCCAGCAGCTTGGCCGTGGAGGGGGGCGAAGAGACCCAGTACTTC.

The CDR3 sequence: CAWSRGTGELFF. The CDR3 region has the DNA TGTGCCTGGAGTAGGGGTACCGGGGAGCTGTTTTTT. The chain is built from TRBV30 and TRBJ2-2; maybe TRBD1 (5 bases). V was trimmed by 2 bases and J by 5 bases, leaving 6 bases between them. The CDR3 length is 12 residues. Germline CDR1 is GTSNPN and CDR2 is SVGIG (reference sequence).

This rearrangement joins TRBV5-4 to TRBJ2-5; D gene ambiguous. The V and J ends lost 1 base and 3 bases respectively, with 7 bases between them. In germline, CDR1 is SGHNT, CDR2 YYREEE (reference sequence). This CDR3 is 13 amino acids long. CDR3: CASSLRSEETQYF. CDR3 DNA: TGTGCCAGCAGCTTGCGGTCCGAAGAGACCCAGTACTTC.

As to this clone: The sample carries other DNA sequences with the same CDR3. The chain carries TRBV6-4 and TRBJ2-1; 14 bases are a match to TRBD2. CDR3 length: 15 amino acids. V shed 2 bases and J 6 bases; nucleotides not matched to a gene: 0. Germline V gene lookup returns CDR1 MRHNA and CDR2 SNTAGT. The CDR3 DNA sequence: TGTGCCAGCAGTGACGGGACTAGCGGGGGCAATGAGCAGTTCTTC. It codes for CASSDGTSGGNEQFF.

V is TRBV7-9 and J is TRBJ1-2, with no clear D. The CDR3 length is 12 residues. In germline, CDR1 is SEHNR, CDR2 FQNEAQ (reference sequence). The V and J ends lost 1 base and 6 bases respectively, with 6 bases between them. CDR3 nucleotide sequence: TGTGCCAGCAGCTTAGACGGCCATGGCTACACCTTC. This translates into CASSLDGHGYTF. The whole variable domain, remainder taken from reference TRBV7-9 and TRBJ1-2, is DTGVSQNPRHKITKRGQNVTFRCDPISEHNRLYWYRQTLGQGPEFLTYFQNEAQLEKSRLLSDRFSAERPKGSFSTLEIQRTEQGDSAMYLCASSLDGHGYTFGSGTRLTVV.

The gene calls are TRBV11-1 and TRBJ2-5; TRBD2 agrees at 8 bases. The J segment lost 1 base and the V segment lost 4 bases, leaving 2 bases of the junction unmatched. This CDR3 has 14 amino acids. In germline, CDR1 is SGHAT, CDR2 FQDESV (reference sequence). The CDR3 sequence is CASSSTSAQETQYF. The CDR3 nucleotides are TGTGCCAGCAGCTCGACTAGCGCCCAAGAGACCCAGTACTTC.